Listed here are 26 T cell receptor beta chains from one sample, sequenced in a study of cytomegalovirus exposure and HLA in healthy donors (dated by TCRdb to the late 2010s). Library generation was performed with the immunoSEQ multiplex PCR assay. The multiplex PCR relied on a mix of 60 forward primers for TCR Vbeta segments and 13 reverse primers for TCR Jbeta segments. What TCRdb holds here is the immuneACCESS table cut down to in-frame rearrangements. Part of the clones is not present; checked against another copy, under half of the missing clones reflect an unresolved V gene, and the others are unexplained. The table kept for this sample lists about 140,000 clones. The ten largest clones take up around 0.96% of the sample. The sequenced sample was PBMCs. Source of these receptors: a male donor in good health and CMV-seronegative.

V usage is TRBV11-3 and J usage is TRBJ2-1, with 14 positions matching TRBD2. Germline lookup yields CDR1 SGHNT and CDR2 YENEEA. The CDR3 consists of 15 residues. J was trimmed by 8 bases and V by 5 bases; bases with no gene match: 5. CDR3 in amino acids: CASSLGTSGGDEQFF. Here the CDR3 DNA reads TGTGCCAGCAGCCTAGGGACTAGCGGGGGTGATGAGCAGTTCTTC.

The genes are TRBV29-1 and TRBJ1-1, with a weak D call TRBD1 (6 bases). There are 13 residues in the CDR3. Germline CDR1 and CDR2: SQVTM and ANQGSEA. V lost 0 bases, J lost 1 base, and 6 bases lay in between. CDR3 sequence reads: CSVEETGNTEAFF. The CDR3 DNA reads TGCAGCGTTGAAGAGACAGGGAACACTGAAGCTTTCTTT.

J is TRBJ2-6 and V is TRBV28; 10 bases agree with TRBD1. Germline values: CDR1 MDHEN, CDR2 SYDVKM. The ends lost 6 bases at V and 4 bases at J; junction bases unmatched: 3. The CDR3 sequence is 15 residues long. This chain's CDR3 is CASSRQGAGANVLTF. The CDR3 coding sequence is TGTGCCAGCAGCCGACAGGGGGCAGGGGCCAACGTCCTGACTTTC.

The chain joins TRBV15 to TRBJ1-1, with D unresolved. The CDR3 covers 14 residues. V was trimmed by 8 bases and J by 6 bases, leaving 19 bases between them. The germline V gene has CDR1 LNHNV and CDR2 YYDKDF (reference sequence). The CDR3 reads CATVPTRTNPEAFF. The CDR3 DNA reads TGTGCCACCGTGCCGACAAGGACTAATCCTGAAGCTTTCTTT.

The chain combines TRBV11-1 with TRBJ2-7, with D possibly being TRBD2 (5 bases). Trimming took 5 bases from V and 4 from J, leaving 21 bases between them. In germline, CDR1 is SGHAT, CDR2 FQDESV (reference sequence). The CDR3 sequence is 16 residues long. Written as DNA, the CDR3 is TGTGCCAGCAGCCCCTCGGGGATGGCGAAGCCTTACGAGCAGTACTTC. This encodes CASSPSGMAKPYEQYF. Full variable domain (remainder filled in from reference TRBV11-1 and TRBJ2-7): EAEVAQSPRYKITEKSQAVAFWCDPISGHATLYWYRQILGQGPELLVQFQDESVVDDSQLPKDRFSAERLKGVDSTLKIQPAELGDSAMYLCASSPSGMAKPYEQYFGPGTRLTVT.

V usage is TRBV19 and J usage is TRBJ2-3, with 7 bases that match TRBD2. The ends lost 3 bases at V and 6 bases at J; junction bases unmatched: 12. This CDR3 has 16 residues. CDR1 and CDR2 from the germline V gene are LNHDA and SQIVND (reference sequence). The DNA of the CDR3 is TGTGCCAGTAGTATTGCGGCGGGAGTCGGGTACGATACGCAGTATTTT. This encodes CASSIAAGVGYDTQYF.

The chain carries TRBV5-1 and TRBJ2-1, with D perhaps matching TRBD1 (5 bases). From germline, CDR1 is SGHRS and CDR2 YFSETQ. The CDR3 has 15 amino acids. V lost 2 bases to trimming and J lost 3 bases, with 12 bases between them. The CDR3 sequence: CASSLGAGNYNEQFF. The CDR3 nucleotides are TGCGCCAGCAGCTTAGGTGCAGGGAACTACAATGAGCAGTTCTTC.

The CDR3 region has the DNA TGTGCCAGCAGCCCCTCTCCTGCGGGAGGCGGAAACACCATATATTTT. Translating gives CASSPSPAGGGNTIYF. This chain connects TRBV7-7 to TRBJ1-3; D uncertain. V lost 5 bases, J lost 4 bases, and 18 bases lay in between. CDR3 length: 16 amino acids. From germline, CDR1 is SSHAT and CDR2 FNYEAQ (reference sequence).

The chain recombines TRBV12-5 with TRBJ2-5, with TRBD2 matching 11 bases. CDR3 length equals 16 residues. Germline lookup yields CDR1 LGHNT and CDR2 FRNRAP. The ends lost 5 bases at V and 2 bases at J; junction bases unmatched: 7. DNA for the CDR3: TGTGCTAGTGGTCCCCCGGGACTAGCGGAACAAGAGACCCAGTACTTC. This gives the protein CASGPPGLAEQETQYF.

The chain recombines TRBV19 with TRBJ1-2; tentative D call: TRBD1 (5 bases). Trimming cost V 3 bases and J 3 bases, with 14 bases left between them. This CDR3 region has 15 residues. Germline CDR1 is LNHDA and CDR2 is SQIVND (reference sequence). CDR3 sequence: CASSMAGILDYGYTF. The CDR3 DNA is TGTGCCAGTAGTATGGCAGGGATACTCGACTATGGCTACACCTTC.

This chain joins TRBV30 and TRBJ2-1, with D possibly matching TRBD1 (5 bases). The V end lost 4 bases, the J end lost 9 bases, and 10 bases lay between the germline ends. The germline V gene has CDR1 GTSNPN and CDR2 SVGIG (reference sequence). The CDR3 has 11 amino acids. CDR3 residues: CAWTKGAEQFF. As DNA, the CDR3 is TGTGCCTGGACTAAAGGGGCTGAGCAGTTCTTC.

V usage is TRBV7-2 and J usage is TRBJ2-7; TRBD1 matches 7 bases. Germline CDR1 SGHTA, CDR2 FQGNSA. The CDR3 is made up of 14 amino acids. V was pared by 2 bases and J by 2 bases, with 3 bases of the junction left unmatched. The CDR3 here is CASSLHDRAYEQYF. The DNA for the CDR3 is TGTGCCAGCAGCTTACACGACAGGGCCTACGAGCAGTACTTC.

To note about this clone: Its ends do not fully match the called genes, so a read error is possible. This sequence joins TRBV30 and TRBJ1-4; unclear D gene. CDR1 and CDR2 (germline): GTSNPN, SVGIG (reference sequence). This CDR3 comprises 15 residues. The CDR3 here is CAYRTVSPVNEKLFF. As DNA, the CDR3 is TGTGCCTACCGAACAGTGAGCCCCGTAAATGAGAAACTGTTTTTT.

This CDR3 reads CASSSVLSSTDTQYF. In DNA form, the CDR3 reads TGTGCCAGTAGTTCGGTCCTAAGTAGCACAGATACGCAGTATTTT. The V gene is TRBV19, the J gene TRBJ2-3, with unresolved D. The CDR3 is made up of 15 amino acids. The V gene lost 5 bases and the J gene lost 0 bases, with 12 bases spanning the gap. The germline V gene has CDR1 LNHDA and CDR2 SQIVND (reference sequence).

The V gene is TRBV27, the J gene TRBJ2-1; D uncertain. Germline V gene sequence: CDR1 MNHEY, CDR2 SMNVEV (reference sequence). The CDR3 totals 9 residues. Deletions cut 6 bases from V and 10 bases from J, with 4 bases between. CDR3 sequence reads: CASRREQFF. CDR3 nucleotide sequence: TGTGCCAGCAGGAGGGAGCAGTTCTTC.

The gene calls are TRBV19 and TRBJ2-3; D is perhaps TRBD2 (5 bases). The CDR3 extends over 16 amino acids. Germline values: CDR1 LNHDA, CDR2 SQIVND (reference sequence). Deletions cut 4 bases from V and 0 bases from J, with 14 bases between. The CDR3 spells CASSKSSGGSTDTQYF. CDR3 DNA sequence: TGTGCCAGTAGTAAGTCGAGCGGCGGCAGCACAGATACGCAGTATTTT.

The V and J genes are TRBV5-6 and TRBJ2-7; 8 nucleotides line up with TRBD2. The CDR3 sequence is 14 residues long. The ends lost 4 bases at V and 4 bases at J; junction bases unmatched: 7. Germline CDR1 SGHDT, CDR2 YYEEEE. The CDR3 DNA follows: TGTGCCAGCAGCCTAAGCGGGAGTAGGTACGAGCAGTACTTC. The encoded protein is CASSLSGSRYEQYF.

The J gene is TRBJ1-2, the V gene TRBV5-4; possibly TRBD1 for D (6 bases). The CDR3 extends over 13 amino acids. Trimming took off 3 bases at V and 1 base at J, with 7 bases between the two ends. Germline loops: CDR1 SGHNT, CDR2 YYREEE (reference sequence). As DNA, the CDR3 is TGTGCCAGCAGCTCGGACAGTAACTATGGCTACACCTTC. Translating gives CASSSDSNYGYTF.

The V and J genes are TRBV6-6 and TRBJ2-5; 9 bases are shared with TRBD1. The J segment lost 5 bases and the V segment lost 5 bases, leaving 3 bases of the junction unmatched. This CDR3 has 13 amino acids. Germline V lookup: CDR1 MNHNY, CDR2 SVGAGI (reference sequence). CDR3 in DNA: TGTGCCAGCAGTAGAGGACAGGGGGAGACCCAGTACTTC. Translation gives CASSRGQGETQYF.

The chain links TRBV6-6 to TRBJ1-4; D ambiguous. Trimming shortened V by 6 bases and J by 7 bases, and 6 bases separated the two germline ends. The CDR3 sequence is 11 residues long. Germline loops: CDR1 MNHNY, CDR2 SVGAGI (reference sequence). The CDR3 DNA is TGTGCCAGCAGCTCTACTGAAAAACTGTTTTTT. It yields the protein CASSSTEKLFF.

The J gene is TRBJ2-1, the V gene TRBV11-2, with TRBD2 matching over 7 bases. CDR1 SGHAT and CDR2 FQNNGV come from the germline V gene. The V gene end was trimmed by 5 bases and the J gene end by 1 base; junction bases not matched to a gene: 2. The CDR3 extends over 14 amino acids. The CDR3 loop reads CASSSGDSYNEQFF. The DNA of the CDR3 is TGTGCCAGCAGCAGCGGGGATTCCTACAATGAGCAGTTCTTC. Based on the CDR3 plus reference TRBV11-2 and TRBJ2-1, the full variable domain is EAGVAQSPRYKIIEKRQSVAFWCNPISGHATLYWYQQILGQGPKLLIQFQNNGVVDDSQLPKDRFSAERLKGVDSTLKIQPAKLEDSAVYLCASSSGDSYNEQFFGPGTRLTVL.

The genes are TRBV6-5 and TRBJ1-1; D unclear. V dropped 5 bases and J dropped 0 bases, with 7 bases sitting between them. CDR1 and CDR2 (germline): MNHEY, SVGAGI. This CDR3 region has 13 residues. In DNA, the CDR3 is TGTGCCAGCAGTCCAGACATGAACACTGAAGCTTTCTTT. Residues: CASSPDMNTEAFF.

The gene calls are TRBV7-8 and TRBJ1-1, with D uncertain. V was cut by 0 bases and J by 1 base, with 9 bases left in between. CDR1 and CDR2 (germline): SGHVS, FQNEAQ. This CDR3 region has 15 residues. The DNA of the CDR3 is TGTGCCAGCAGCTTAGCGATAAGCGGGAACACTGAAGCTTTCTTT. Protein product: CASSLAISGNTEAFF. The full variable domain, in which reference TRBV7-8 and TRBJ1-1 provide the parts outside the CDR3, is GAGVSQSPRYKVAKRGQDVALRCDPISGHVSLFWYQQALGQGPEFLTYFQNEAQLDKSGLPSDRFFAERPEGSVSTLKIQRTQQEDSAVYLCASSLAISGNTEAFFGQGTRLTVV.

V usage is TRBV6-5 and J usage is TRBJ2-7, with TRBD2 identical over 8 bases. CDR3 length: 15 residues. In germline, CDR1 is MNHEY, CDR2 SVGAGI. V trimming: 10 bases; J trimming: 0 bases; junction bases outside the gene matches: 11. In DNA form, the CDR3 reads TGTGCCACCAAGGAGACTAGCGCCAGCTCCTACGAGCAGTACTTC. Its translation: CATKETSASSYEQYF.

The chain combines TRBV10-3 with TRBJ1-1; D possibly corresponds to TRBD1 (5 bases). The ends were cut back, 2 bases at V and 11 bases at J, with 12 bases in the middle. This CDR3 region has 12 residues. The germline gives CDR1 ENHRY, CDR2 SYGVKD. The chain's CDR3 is CAISEGAGWAFF. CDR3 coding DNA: TGTGCCATCAGTGAGGGGGCTGGTTGGGCTTTCTTT.

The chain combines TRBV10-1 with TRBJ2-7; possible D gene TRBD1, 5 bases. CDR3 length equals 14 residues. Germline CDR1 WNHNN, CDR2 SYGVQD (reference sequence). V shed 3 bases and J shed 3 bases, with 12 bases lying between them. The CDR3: CASSDGFRGYEQYF. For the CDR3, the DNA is TGCGCCAGCAGTGATGGTTTTAGGGGCTACGAGCAGTACTTC.